This TCR beta chain was retrieved from a study of Tregs in tolerant kidney transplant recipients. Looking at the study overall: Related graft donors supplied nonmyeloablative bone marrow transplants, and mixed chimerism was transient. Overall study results and limits: Findings come from small patient numbers and require larger validation. No direct test of biological reproducibility was done here.

Unstimulated regulatory T cells (CD4+CD25+CD127-), CD4+CD25- non-regulatory cells, CD4 and CD8 cells were FACS-sorted from thawed PBMCs. Data came from immunoSEQ multiplex PCR; TCRdb stores just in-frame clones and leaves some out. The sample holds about 110,000 clones, roughly 90% seen once. Germline CDR1 reads LNHNV; CDR2 reads YYDKDF (reference sequence). V lost 8 bases and J 1 base, leaving 8 bases between the germline ends. The CDR3 length is 12 residues. In regard to this clone: The antigen remains undetermined.

The sequence came from a human donor who received a combined kidney and bone marrow transplant. This material consisted of CD4+ T cells from blood, taken before the transplant. The chain is built from TRBV15 and TRBJ1-2; D perhaps matches TRBD1 (5 bases). This CDR3 is CATRQYNYGYTF. In DNA, the CDR3 is TGTGCCACCCGACAGTATAACTATGGCTACACCTTC.